This TCR beta chain was obtained from a study of blood T cell repertoires in COVID-19. Overall study: From T cells, B-cell-depleted T cells, or PBMCs came the material, which was cDNA or gDNA.

Under the authors' procedure: Reference gene primer amplification gave nucleated cell count estimates. Method: immunoSEQ multiplex PCR; TCRdb's copy keeps in-frame clones and lacks some. V and J calls and clone size are copied from that table; D and trimming were computed from the DNA. Among roughly 250,000 clones, about four fifths were seen once, and the ten largest hold around 7.9%. CDR1 is KGHSH and CDR2 is LQKENI in the germline V gene. V dropped 3 bases and J dropped 0 bases, with 12 bases sitting between them. This CDR3 is built from 16 residues. The source of this sequence is a man aged 40-49 years with active or convalescent COVID-19. The sample taken for sequencing was peripheral blood. The chain employs TRBV18 and TRBJ1-3; D unclear. The CDR3 sequence is CASSPKEKLSGNTIYF. The CDR3 DNA reads as TGTGCCAGCTCACCGAAAGAAAAGCTCTCTGGAAACACCATATATTTT.